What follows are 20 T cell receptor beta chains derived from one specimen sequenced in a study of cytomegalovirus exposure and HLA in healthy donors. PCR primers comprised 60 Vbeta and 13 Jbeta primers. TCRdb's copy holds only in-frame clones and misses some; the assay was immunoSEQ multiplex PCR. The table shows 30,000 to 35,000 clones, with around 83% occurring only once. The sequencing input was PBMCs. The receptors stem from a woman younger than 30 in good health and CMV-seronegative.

CDR3 protein: CASNRGPDTDTQYF. CDR3 nucleotides: TGTGCCAGCAACAGGGGGCCCGACACAGATACGCAGTATTTT. This chain joins TRBV6-1 and TRBJ2-3; the match to TRBD1 covers 9 bases. CDR1 is MNHNS, CDR2 SASEGT, per germline. The CDR3 totals 14 residues. V lost 7 bases to trimming and J lost 2 bases; unmatched junction nucleotides: 4.

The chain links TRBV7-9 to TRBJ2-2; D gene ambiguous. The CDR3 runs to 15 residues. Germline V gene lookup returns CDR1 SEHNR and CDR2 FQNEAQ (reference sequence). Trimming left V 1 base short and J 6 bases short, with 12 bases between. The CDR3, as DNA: TGTGCCAGCAGCTTAGTACAGCTCTCACCCGGGGAGCTGTTTTTT. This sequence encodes CASSLVQLSPGELFF.

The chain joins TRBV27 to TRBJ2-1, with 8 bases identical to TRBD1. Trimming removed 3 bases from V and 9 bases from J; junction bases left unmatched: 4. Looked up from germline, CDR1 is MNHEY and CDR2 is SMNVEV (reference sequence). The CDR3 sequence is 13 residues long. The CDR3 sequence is CASSFGQGGEQFF. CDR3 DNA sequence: TGTGCCAGCAGTTTCGGACAGGGCGGTGAGCAGTTCTTC.

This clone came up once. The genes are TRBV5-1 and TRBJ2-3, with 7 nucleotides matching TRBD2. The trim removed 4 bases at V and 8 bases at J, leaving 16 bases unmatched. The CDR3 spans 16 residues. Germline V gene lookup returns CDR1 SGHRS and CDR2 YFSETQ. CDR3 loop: CASSHSFRLIAGTQYF. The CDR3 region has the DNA TGCGCCAGCAGCCACTCCTTCCGCCTTATAGCGGGTACGCAGTATTTT.

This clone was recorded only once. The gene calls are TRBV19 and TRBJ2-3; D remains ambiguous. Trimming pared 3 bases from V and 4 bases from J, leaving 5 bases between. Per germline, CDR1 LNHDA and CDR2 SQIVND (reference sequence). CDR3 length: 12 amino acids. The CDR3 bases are TGTGCCAGTAGTATTGGGCCAGATACGCAGTATTTT. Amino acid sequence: CASSIGPDTQYF.

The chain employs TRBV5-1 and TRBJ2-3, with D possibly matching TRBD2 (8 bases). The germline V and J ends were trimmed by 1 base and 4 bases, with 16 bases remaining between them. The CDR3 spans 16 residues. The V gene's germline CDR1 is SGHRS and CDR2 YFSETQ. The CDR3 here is CASSLWGLGGPDTQYF. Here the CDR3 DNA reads TGCGCCAGCAGCTTGTGGGGACTAGGGGGCCCAGATACGCAGTATTTT.

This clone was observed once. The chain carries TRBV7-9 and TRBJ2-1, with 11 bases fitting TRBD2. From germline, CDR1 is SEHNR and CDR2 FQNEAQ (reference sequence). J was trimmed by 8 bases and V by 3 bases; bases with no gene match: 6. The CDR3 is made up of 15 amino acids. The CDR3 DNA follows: TGTGCCAGCAGCTTCCAGGGACTAGCGGTCGATGAGCAGTTCTTC. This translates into CASSFQGLAVDEQFF.

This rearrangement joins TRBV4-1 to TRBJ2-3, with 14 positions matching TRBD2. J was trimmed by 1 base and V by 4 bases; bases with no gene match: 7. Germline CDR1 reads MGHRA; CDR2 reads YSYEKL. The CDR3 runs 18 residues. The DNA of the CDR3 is TGCGCCAGCAGCCGAGGGACTAGCGGGGGCTGGGGCACAGATACGCAGTATTTT. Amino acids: CASSRGTSGGWGTDTQYF.

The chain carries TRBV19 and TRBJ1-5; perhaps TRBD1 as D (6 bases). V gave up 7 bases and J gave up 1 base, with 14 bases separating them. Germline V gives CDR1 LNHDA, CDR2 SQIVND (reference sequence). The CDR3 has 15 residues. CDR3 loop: CASNGFQGSNQPQHF. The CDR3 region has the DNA TGTGCCAGTAATGGGTTCCAGGGGAGCAATCAGCCCCAGCATTTT.

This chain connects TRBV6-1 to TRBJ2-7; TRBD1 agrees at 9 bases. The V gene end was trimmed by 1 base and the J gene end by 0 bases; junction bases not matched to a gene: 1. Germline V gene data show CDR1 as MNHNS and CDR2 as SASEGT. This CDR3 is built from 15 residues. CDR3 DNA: TGTGCCAGCAGTGAAGGGACAGGGGCCTCCTACGAGCAGTACTTC. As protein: CASSEGTGASYEQYF.

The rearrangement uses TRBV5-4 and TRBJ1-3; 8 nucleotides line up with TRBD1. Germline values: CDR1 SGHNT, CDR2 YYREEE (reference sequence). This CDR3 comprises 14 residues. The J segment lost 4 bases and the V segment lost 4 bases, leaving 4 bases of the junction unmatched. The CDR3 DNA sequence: TGTGCCAGCAGCCCCAGGACAGGGGGAAACACCATATATTTT. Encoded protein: CASSPRTGGNTIYF.

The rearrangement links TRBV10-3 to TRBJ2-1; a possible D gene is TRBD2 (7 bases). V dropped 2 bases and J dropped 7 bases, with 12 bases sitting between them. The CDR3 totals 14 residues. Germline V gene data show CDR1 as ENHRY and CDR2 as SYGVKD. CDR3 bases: TGTGCCATCAGTGAGCTGGGGGGGCGTAATGAGCAGTTCTTC. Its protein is CAISELGGRNEQFF.

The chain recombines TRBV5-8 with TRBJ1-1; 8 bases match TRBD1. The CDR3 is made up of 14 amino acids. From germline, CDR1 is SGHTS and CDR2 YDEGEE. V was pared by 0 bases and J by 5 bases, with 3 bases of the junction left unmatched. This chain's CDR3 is CASSLDRGYTEAFF. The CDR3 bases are TGTGCCAGCAGCTTGGACAGGGGGTATACTGAAGCTTTCTTT. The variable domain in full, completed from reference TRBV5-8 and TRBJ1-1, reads EAGVTQSPTHLIKTRGQQATLRCSPISGHTSVYWYQQALGLGLQFLLWYDEGEERNRGNFPPRFSGRQFPNYSSELNVNALELEDSALYLCASSLDRGYTEAFFGQGTRLTVV.

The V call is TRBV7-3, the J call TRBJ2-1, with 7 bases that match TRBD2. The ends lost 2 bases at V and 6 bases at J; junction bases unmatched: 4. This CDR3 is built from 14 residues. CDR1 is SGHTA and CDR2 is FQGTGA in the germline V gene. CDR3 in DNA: TGTGCCAGCAGCTTACTAGCGGCGGGCAATGAGCAGTTCTTC. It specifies CASSLLAAGNEQFF.

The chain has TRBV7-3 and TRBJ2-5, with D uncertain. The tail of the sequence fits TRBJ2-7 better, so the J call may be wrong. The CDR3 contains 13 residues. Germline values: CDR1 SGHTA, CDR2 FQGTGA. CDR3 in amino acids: CASSLESSYEQYF. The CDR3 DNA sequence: TGTGCCAGCAGCTTAGAAAGCTCCTACGAGCAGTACTTC.

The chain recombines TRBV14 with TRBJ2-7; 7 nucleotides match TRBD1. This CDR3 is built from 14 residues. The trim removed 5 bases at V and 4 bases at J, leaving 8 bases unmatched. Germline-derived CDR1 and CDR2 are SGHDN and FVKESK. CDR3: CASSFRQGPYEQYF. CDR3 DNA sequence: TGTGCCAGCAGCTTCCGACAGGGTCCGTACGAGCAGTACTTC.

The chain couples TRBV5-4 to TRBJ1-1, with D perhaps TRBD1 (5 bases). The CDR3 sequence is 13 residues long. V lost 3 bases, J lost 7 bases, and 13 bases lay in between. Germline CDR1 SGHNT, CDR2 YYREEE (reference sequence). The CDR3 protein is CASSSLDSLEAFF. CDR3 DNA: TGTGCCAGCAGCTCCCTCGACAGCCTTGAAGCTTTCTTT.

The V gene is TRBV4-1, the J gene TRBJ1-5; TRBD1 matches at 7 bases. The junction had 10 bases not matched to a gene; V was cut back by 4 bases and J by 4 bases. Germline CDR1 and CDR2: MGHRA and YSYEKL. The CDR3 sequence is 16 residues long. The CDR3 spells CASSPHPGQSNQPQHF. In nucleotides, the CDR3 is TGCGCCAGCAGCCCTCATCCGGGACAGTCAAATCAGCCCCAGCATTTT.

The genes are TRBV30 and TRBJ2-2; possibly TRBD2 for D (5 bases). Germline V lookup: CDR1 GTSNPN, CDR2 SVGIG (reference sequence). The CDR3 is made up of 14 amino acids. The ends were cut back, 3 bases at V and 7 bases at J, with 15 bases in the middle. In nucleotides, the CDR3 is TGTGCCTGGAGCGGACTTCTAGCCGGCGGGGAGCTGTTTTTT. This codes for CAWSGLLAGGELFF.

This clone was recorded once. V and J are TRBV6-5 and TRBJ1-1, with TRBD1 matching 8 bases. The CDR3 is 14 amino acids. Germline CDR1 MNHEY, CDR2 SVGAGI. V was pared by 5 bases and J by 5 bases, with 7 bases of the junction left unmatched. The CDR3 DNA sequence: TGTGCCAGCAGTCGCGGGCAGGGGGCAACTGAAGCTTTCTTT. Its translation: CASSRGQGATEAFF.